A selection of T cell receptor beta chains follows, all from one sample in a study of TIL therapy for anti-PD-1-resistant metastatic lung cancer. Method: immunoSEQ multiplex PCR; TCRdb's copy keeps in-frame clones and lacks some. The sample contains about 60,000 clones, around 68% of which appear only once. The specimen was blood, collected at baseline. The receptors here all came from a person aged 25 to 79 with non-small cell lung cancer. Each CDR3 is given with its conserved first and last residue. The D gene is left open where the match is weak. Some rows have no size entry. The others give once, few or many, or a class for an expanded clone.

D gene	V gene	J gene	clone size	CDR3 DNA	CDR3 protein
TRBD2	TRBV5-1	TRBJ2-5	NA	TGCGCCAGCAGCTTGGGCCATAGCGGGGGCCAAGAGACCCAGTACTTC	CASSLGHSGGQETQYF
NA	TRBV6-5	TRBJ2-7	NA	TGTGCCAGCAGTTACTCGCACAGGTTAGACTACGAGCAGTACTTC	CASSYSHRLDYEQYF
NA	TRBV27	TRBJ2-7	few	TGTGCCAGCAGTCCCCGTTGGGGATACGAGCAGTACTTC	CASSPRWGYEQYF
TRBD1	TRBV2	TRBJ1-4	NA	TGTGCCAGGGGACCGGGACAGGGACGTGCAACTAATGAAAAACTGTTTTTT	CARGPGQGRATNEKLFF
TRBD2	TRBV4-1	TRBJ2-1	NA	TGCGCCAGCAGCCAAGGACTAGCGGAAGGCTACAATGAGCAGTTCTTC	CASSQGLAEGYNEQFF
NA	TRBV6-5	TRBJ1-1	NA	TGTGCCAGCAGCGTGCTTGGAGATGAAGCTTTCTTT	CASSVLGDEAFF
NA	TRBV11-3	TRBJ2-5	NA	TGTGCCAGCAGCCCAGGGCTGCAGGGGACCCAGTACTTC	CASSPGLQGTQYF
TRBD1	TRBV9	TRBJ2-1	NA	TGTGCCAGCAGCGTAGGGACAGGGACCTACAATGAGCAGTTCTTC	CASSVGTGTYNEQFF
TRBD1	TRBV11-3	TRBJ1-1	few	TGTGCCAGCAGCCATCCCCGGGACAGGGGTGGAACTGAAGCTTTCTTT	CASSHPRDRGGTEAFF
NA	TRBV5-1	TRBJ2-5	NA	TGCGCCAGCAGCTACGACTTCCAAGAGACCCAGTACTTC	CASSYDFQETQYF
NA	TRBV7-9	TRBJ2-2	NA	TGTGCCAGCAGCCTCGGAAATACCGGGGAGCTGTTTTTT	CASSLGNTGELFF
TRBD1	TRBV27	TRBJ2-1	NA	TGTGCCAGCGCCCACAGGGGCTACAATGAGCAGTTCTTC	CASAHRGYNEQFF
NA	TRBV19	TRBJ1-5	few	TGTGCCAGTAGCGGTTGGGGAGACAGGTCTCAGCCCCAGCATTTT	CASSGWGDRSQPQHF
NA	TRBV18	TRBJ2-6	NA	TGTGCCAGCTCACCACGAGGTAGCTCTGGGGCCAACGTCCTGACTTTC	CASSPRGSSGANVLTF
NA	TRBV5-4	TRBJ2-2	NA	TGTGCCAGCAGTGTCGGCCCAGGACTTTTAGCCGGGGAGCTGTTTTTT	CASSVGPGLLAGELFF
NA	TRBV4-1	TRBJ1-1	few	TGCGCCAGCAGCCAAGTCTACACAGCTATGAACACTGAAGCTTTCTTT	CASSQVYTAMNTEAFF
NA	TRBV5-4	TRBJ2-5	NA	TGTGCCAGCAGCCTATGGGGTCCCCTAGCGGAGACCCAGTACTTC	CASSLWGPLAETQYF
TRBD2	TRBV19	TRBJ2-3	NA	TGTGCCAGTATCCCAGCGGGAGGGAGCGCAGATACGCAGTATTTT	CASIPAGGSADTQYF
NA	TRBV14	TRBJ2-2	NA	TGTGCCAGCAGCCCGGCGGCCCGGAGGGCCGGGGAGCTGTTTTTT	CASSPAARRAGELFF
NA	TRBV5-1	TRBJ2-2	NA	TGCGCCAGCAGCTTTTCCGGTCCGAATGACGGGGAGCTGTTTTTT	CASSFSGPNDGELFF
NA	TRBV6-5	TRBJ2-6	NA	TGTGCCAGCAGTTACCTCTCTGGGGCCAACGTCCTGACTTTC	CASSYLSGANVLTF
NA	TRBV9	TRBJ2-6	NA	TGTGCCAGCACCCGACAGGCTCCAATTGCTGGGGCCAACGTCCTGACTTTC	CASTRQAPIAGANVLTF
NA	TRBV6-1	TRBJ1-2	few	TGTGCCAGCAGTGAAATCAGGAGCTATGGCTACACCTTC	CASSEIRSYGYTF
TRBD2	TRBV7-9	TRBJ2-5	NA	TGTGCCAGCAGCCCGACTAGCGGAGAGACCCAGTACTTC	CASSPTSGETQYF
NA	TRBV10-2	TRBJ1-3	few	TGCGCCAGCAGCCCAATGCCGGCAGGGAAGTCCTCTGGAAACACCATATATTTT	CASSPMPAGKSSGNTIYF
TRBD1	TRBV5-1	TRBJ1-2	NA	TGCGCCAGCAGCTCGGACAGGGACTATGGCTACACCTTC	CASSSDRDYGYTF
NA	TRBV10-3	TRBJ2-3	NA	TGTGCCATCAAGGGGATGTCCGAGGGCCTGGATACGCAGTATTTT	CAIKGMSEGLDTQYF
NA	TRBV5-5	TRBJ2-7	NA	TGTGCCAGCAGCTCACAGGTCTCCACCTCATACGAGCAGTACTTC	CASSSQVSTSYEQYF
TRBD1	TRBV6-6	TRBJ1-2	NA	TGTGCCAGCACGGGAACCGGGACAGACTATGGCTACACCTTC	CASTGTGTDYGYTF
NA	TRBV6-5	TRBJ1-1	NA	TGTGCCAGCAGGTCTCAGGGGTTGGGCACTGAAGCTTTCTTT	CASRSQGLGTEAFF
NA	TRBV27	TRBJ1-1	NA	TGTGCCAGCAGTTTTTCTGGAGCCACTGAAGCTTTCTTT	CASSFSGATEAFF
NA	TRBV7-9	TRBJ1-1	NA	TGTGCCAGCAGCCACACGAACACTGAAGCTTTCTTT	CASSHTNTEAFF
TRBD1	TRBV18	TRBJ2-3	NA	TGTGCCAGCTCACTCATTCAGGGGGACGATACGCAGTATTTT	CASSLIQGDDTQYF
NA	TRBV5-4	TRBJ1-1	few	TGTGCCAGCAGCAACCGGGACGGAAATGAAGCTTTCTTT	CASSNRDGNEAFF
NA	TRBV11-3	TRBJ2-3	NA	TGTGCCAGCAGCCTCCGAGGATTAAATACGCAGTATTTT	CASSLRGLNTQYF
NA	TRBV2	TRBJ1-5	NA	TGTGCCAGCAGTGAAGACAATCAGCCCCAGCATTTT	CASSEDNQPQHF
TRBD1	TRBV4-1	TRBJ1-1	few	TGCGCCAGCAGCCAAGATACTCCGGACAGGGAGTACCACATAGTGAACACTGAAGCTTTCTTT	CASSQDTPDREYHIVNTEAFF
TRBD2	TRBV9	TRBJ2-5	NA	TGTGCCAGCAGCGTACAGGGGACTAGTCAAGAGACCCAGTACTTC	CASSVQGTSQETQYF
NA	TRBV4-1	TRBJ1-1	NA	TGCGCCAGCAGCCAAGATGGGAGCACTGAAGCTTTCTTT	CASSQDGSTEAFF
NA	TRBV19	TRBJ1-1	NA	TGTGCCAGTCAGGACAACATGAACACTGAAGCTTTCTTT	CASQDNMNTEAFF
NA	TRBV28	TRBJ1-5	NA	TGTGCCAGCAGTCTCGGGACGGAGGGACCCCGTGGGACCCAGCATTTT	CASSLGTEGPRGTQHF
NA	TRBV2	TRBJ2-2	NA	TGTGCCAGCAGTGAGTCGGGTACCGGGGAGCTGTTTTTT	CASSESGTGELFF
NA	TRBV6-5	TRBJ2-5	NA	TGTGCCAGCAGTTTCAAGATTCAAGAGACCCAGTACTTC	CASSFKIQETQYF
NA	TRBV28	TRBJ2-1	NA	TGTGCCAGCAGTCCCATACCGGGATGGGCTGGAAATGAGCAGTTCTTC	CASSPIPGWAGNEQFF
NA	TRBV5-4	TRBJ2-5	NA	TGTGCCAGCAGCGGAAGCGGTACCCAAGAGACCCAGTACTTC	CASSGSGTQETQYF
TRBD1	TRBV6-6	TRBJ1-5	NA	TGTGCCAGCAGTCCGGCAGGGGGAAATCAGCCCCAGCATTTT	CASSPAGGNQPQHF
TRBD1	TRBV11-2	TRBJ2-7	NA	TGTGCCAGCAGCTTAGCAGGGGGCCCTACCTACGAGCAGTACTTC	CASSLAGGPTYEQYF
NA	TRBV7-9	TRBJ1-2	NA	TGTGCCAGCAGCTTTTCGAGTAACTATGGCTACACCTTC	CASSFSSNYGYTF
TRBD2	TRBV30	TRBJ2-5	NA	TGTGCCTGGAGTTATAGCGGGAGGGCCGAAGAGACCCAGTACTTC	CAWSYSGRAEETQYF
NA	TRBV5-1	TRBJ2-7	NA	TGCGCCAGCAGCTTGGGCCGGGACTCCTACGAGCAGTACTTC	CASSLGRDSYEQYF
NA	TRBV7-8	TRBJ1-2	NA	TGTGCCAGCAGCTTAGAGGCAGGGTATGGCTACACCTTC	CASSLEAGYGYTF
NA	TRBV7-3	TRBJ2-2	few	TGTGCCAGCAGCTCCCATACAGGGATGAACACCGGGGAGCTGTTTTTT	CASSSHTGMNTGELFF
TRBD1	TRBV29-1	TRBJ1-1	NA	TGCAGCGGTGGGACAGGGTATATGAACACTGAAGCTTTCTTT	CSGGTGYMNTEAFF